This is a list of T cell receptor beta chains from one sample in a study of molecular identifiers for immune sequencing clone quantification. TCRdb analysed the PCR reads with MiXCR anew, one entry per CDR3 protein. The data show 490,000 or so distinct CDR3 sequences, around 23% seen once. The sample consisted of naive CD8+ T cells from blood, with Jurkat cell RNA spiked in. Source of these receptors: a human donor in good health. Some libraries in this study had Jurkat cell RNA spiked in. Each CDR3 is given with its conserved first and last residue. A D gene is named only where the DNA matches it firmly. Some rows have no size entry. The others give once, few or many, or a class for an expanded clone.

j_gene: TRBJ1-1
abundance: few
v_gene: TRBV30
d_gene: NA
len: 13
CDR3aa: CAWTELMNTEAFF
CDR3nt: TGTGCCTGGACGGAGCTCATGAACACTGAAGCTTTCTTT

j_gene: TRBJ1-2
abundance: few
v_gene: TRBV12-2
d_gene: NA
len: 17
CDR3aa: CASRLIPGQGAGFGYTF
CDR3nt: TGTGCAAGTCGCTTAATCCCCGGGCAGGGGGCCGGGTTCGGCTACACCTTC

j_gene: TRBJ1-2
abundance: NA
v_gene: TRBV12-3/TRBV12-4
d_gene: TRBD1
len: 14
CDR3aa: CASSLVTGVRGYTF
CDR3nt: TGTGCCAGCAGTTTGGTTACAGGGGTGCGTGGCTACACCTTC

j_gene: TRBJ2-7
abundance: many
v_gene: TRBV5-6
d_gene: NA
len: 14
CDR3aa: CASSLVQISYEQYF
CDR3nt: TGTGCCAGCAGCTTGGTCCAGATCTCCTACGAGCAGTACTTC

j_gene: TRBJ2-7
abundance: few
v_gene: TRBV4-3
d_gene: TRBD2
len: 15
CDR3aa: CASSRGTSGVYEQYF
CDR3nt: TGCGCCAGCAGCCGAGGGACTAGCGGAGTTTACGAGCAGTACTTC

j_gene: TRBJ2-3
abundance: many
v_gene: TRBV7-6
d_gene: NA
len: 18
CDR3aa: CASSLGDYDRDYTDTQYF
CDR3nt: TGTGCCAGCAGCTTAGGGGATTACGACAGGGACTACACAGATACGCAGTATTTT

j_gene: TRBJ2-2
abundance: few
v_gene: TRBV5-6
d_gene: TRBD1
len: 16
CDR3aa: CASSLVGQGDAGELFF
CDR3nt: TGTGCCAGCAGCTTGGTTGGACAGGGGGACGCCGGGGAGCTGTTTTTT

j_gene: TRBJ2-2
abundance: NA
v_gene: TRBV6-1
d_gene: NA
len: 17
CDR3aa: CASAPDVGYANTGELFF
CDR3nt: TGTGCCAGTGCCCCCGATGTTGGTTACGCGAACACCGGGGAGTTGTTTTTT

j_gene: TRBJ1-5
abundance: many
v_gene: TRBV5-6
d_gene: NA
len: 18
CDR3aa: CASSHVRVRLFSNQPQHF
CDR3nt: TGTGCCAGCAGCCACGTTAGGGTTCGACTCTTTAGCAATCAGCCCCAGCATTTT

j_gene: TRBJ2-1
abundance: NA
v_gene: TRBV5-1
d_gene: NA
len: 14
CDR3aa: CASSIDRGGYEQFF
CDR3nt: TGCGCCAGCAGCATTGACCGCGGGGGCTATGAGCAGTTCTTC

j_gene: TRBJ2-7
abundance: few
v_gene: TRBV13
d_gene: TRBD1
len: 14
CDR3aa: CATSLRGSLLEQYF
CDR3nt: TGTGCCACCTCGCTCAGGGGGAGCCTCCTGGAGCAGTACTTC

j_gene: TRBJ2-7
abundance: NA
v_gene: TRBV5-5
d_gene: NA
len: 13
CDR3aa: CASSLYSAYEQYF
CDR3nt: TGTGCCAGCAGCTTGTACAGTGCCTACGAGCAGTACTTC

j_gene: TRBJ2-4
abundance: many
v_gene: TRBV3-1
d_gene: TRBD1
len: 16
CDR3aa: CASSQNDRGAKNIQYF
CDR3nt: TGTGCCAGCAGCCAGAACGACAGGGGAGCCAAAAACATTCAGTACTTC

j_gene: TRBJ2-7
abundance: once
v_gene: TRBV4-1
d_gene: TRBD1
len: 18
CDR3aa: CASSHKTGTGGAHYEQYF
CDR3nt: TGCGCCAGCAGCCACAAAACCGGGACAGGGGGCGCCCACTACGAGCAGTACTTC

j_gene: TRBJ2-7
abundance: few
v_gene: TRBV21-1
d_gene: NA
len: 18
CDR3aa: CASSKPPGQGAQSHEQYF
CDR3nt: TGTGCCAGCAGCAAACCTCCGGGACAGGGGGCGCAGAGTCACGAGCAGTACTTC

j_gene: TRBJ2-5
abundance: many
v_gene: TRBV5-1
d_gene: TRBD1
len: 15
CDR3aa: CASSLGNRGPETQYF
CDR3nt: TGCGCCAGCAGCTTGGGTAACAGGGGGCCGGAGACCCAGTACTTC

j_gene: TRBJ1-1
abundance: NA
v_gene: TRBV18
d_gene: TRBD1
len: 15
CDR3aa: CASSPLETGATEAFF
CDR3nt: TGTGCCAGCTCACCACTAGAGACAGGGGCCACTGAAGCTTTCTTT

j_gene: TRBJ2-3
abundance: few
v_gene: TRBV27
d_gene: TRBD1
len: 16
CDR3aa: CASSLLRDRGTDTQYF
CDR3nt: TGTGCCAGCAGTTTACTCCGGGACAGGGGAACAGATACGCAGTATTTT

j_gene: TRBJ2-5
abundance: many
v_gene: TRBV30
d_gene: TRBD1
len: 14
CDR3aa: CAWSDSGGSETQYF
CDR3nt: TGTGCCTGGAGCGACTCAGGGGGCTCGGAGACCCAGTACTTC

j_gene: TRBJ1-1
abundance: few
v_gene: TRBV3-1
d_gene: NA
len: 14
CDR3aa: CASSQDTGGTEAFF
CDR3nt: TGTGCCAGCAGCCAAGATACGGGGGGGACTGAAGCTTTCTTT

j_gene: TRBJ2-7
abundance: few
v_gene: TRBV7-9
d_gene: TRBD2
len: 14
CDR3aa: CASSLVERDYEQYF
CDR3nt: TGTGCCAGCAGCTTAGTCGAGCGGGACTACGAGCAGTACTTC

j_gene: TRBJ2-5
abundance: NA
v_gene: TRBV30
d_gene: NA
len: 14
CDR3aa: CAWSVSRVQETQYF
CDR3nt: TGTGCCTGGAGTGTAAGCAGGGTCCAAGAGACCCAGTACTTC

j_gene: TRBJ2-3
abundance: NA
v_gene: TRBV19
d_gene: TRBD1
len: 15
CDR3aa: CASTPGQALGAPQYF
CDR3nt: TGTGCCAGTACCCCCGGACAGGCCTTAGGAGCTCCGCAGTATTTT

j_gene: TRBJ1-5
abundance: few
v_gene: TRBV27
d_gene: NA
len: 15
CDR3aa: CASSLSSGANQPQHF
CDR3nt: TGTGCCAGCAGTTTATCGAGCGGGGCCAATCAGCCCCAGCATTTT

j_gene: TRBJ1-5
abundance: NA
v_gene: TRBV28
d_gene: NA
len: 20
CDR3aa: CASSTPDGALPGEGDQPQHF
CDR3nt: TGTGCCAGCAGTACACCCGACGGGGCCCTTCCCGGGGAAGGCGATCAGCCCCAGCATTTT